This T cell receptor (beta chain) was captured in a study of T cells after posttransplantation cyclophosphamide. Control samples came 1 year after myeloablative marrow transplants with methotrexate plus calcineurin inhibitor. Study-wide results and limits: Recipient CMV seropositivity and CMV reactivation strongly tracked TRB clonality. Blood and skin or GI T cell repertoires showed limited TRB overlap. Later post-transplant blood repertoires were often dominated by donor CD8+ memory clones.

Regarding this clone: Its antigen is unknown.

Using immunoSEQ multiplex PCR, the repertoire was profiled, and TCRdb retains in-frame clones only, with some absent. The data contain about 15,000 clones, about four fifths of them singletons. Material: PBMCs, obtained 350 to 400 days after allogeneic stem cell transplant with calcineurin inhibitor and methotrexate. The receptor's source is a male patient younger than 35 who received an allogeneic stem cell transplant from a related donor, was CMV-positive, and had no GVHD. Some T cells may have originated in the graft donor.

CDR3 sequence (DNA): TGTGCCAGCAGCTTAGGGGGGCCAGCAGGCGAGCAGTACTTC. Its protein is CASSLGGPAGEQYF. This chain links TRBV7-2 with TRBJ2-5, with a weak D call TRBD1 (6 bases). The J call may be wrong; the DNA end is better matched by TRBJ2-7. The CDR3 is 14 amino acids. Germline CDR1 is SGHTA and CDR2 is FQGNSA.